This TCR beta chain originates from a study of CD8+ T cells in alopecia areata. RNA was extracted and reverse transcribed into cDNA as the sequencing template. Clones were sequenced by immunoSEQ multiplex PCR, and TCRdb holds only the in-frame ones, with some missing. The sample yields some 170,000 clones, roughly 59% seen once. This TCR was recovered from a human donor with alopecia areata. This sample comprised CD4+ T cells sorted from blood, obtained at week 0.

The CDR3 nucleotides are TGTGCCAGCAGCGTAGGGTCGTGGGGAGTTGGGAACGAGCAGTACTTC. As protein: CASSVGSWGVGNEQYF. The rearrangement links TRBV9 to TRBJ2-7; weak D call: TRBD2 (5 bases). The CDR3 is 16 amino acids. Trimming removed 0 bases at V and 5 bases at J, with 18 bases between. Germline values: CDR1 SGDLS, CDR2 YYNGEE.